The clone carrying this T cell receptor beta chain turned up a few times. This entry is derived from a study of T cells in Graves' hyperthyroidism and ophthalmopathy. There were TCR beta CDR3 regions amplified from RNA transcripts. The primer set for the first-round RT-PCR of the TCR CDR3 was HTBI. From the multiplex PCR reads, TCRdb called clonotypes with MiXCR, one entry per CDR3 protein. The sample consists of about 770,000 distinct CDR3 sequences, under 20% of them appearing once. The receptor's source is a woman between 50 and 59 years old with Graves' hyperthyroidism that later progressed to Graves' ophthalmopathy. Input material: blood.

The chain's CDR3 is CASRPNRGMGYGYTF. DNA for the CDR3: TGTGCCAGCAGACCCAACAGGGGAATGGGCTATGGCTACACCTTC. The chain is built from TRBV6-1 and TRBJ1-2; 7 nucleotides match TRBD1. After removal of 6 bases from V and 4 bases from J, the junction contained 11 bases not matched to a gene. The CDR3 runs to 15 residues. The germline V gene encodes CDR1 MNHNS and CDR2 SASEGT.